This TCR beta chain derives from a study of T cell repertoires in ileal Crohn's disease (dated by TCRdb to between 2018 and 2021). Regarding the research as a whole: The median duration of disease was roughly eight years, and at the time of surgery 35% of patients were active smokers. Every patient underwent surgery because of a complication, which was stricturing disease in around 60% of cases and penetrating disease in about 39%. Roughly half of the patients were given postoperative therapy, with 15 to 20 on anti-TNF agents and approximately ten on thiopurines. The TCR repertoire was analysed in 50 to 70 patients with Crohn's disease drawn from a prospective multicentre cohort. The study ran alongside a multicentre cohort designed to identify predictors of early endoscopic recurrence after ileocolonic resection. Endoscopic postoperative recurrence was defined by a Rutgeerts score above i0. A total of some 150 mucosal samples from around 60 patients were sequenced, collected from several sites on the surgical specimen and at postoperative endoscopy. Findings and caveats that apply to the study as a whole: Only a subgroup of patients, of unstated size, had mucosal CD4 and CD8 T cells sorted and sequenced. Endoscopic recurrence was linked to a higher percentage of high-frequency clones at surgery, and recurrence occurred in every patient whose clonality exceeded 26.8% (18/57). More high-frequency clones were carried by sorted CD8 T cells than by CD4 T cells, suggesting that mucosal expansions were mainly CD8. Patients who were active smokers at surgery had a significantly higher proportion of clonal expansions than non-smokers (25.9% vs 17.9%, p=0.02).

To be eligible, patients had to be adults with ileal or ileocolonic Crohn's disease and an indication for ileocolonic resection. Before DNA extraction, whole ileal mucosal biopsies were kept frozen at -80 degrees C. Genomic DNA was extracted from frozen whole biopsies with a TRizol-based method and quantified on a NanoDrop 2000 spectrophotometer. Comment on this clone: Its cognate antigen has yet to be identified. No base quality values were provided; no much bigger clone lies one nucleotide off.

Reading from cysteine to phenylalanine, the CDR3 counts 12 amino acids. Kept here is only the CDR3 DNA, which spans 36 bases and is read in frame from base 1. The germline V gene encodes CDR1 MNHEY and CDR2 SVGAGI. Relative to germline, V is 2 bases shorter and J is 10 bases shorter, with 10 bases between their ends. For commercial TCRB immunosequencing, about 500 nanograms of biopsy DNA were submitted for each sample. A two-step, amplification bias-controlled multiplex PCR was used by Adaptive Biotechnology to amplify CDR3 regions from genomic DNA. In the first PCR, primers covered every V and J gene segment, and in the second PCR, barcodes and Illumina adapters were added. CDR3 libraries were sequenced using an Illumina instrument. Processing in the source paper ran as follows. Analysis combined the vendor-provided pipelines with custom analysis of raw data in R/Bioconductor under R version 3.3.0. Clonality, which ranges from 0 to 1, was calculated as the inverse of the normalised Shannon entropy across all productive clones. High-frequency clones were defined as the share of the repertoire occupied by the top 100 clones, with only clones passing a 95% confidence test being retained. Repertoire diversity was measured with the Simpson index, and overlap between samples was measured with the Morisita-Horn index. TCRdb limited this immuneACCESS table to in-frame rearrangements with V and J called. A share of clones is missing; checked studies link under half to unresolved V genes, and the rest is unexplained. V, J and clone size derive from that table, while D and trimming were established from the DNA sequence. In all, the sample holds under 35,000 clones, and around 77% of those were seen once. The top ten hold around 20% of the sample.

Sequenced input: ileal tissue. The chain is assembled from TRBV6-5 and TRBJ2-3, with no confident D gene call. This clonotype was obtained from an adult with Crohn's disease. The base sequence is TGTGCCAGCAGTTACCCCGGTGGTGCGCAGTATTTT. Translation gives CASSYPGGAQYF.